This TCR beta chain was obtained from a study of T cells after yellow fever vaccination. The ends lost 5 bases at V and 8 bases at J; junction bases unmatched: 10. This CDR3 is built from 15 residues. Per the germline V gene, CDR1 is MNHEY and CDR2 is SVGAGI. This clonotype occurred many times. The TCR cDNA carried a universal primer site and UMIs from 5'RACE template switching. In TCRdb, the 5' RACE reads were re-called with MiXCR into one record per CDR3 protein. The data contain some 340,000 distinct CDR3 sequences, approximately 4% of them seen just once; the ten biggest clones take up 20% to 25%.

The chain has TRBV6-5 and TRBJ1-4; 8 nucleotides line up with TRBD1. The source of this sequence is a man between 18 and 29 years old who received the YFV17D yellow fever vaccine. The sample was PBMCs, taken 5 days after the yellow fever booster vaccination. In DNA form, the CDR3 reads TGTGCCAGCAGTGAGCGGACAGGGCCACGGGAAAAACTGTTTTTT. Its protein is CASSERTGPREKLFF.